This entry describes one TCR beta chain. Assay: immunoSEQ multiplex PCR; the TCRdb copy retains only in-frame clones and omits some. The table shows around 14,000 clones, with about 67% occurring only once. V shed 6 bases, J shed 5 bases, and the junction held 6 bases outside the gene matches. This CDR3 is 13 amino acids long. Germline lookup yields CDR1 MNHEY and CDR2 SVGEGT. The data originate from a study of T cells in tumors after PD-1 blockade. This chain joins TRBV6-2 or TRBV6-3 and TRBJ2-5; 7 bases align to TRBD2. The clonotype originates from a human donor with cutaneous squamous cell carcinoma. The starting material was tumor tissue, obtained after anti-PD-1 treatment. The CDR3 sequence: CASSFSGEETQYF. Here the CDR3 DNA reads TGTGCCAGCAGCTTCAGCGGGGAGGAGACCCAGTACTTC.